A single sample gave rise to the 18 T cell receptor beta chains below, sequenced in a study of identical twins. Via MiXCR, TCRdb re-called the 5' RACE reads, giving one row per CDR3 protein. The repertoire includes around 250,000 distinct CDR3 sequences, about 9% of them detected once, and approximately 3% sits in the top ten. In addition, the sample was reused for a study of yellow fever vaccine responses in identical twins.

Sequencing input: CD8+ T cells sorted from blood. The source is a woman between 18 and 30 years old in good health.

This clonotype was observed many times. The chain recombines TRBV10-2 with TRBJ2-5, with D hard to call. V was trimmed by 2 bases and J by 4 bases, leaving 14 bases between them. The CDR3 spans 15 residues. Germline V CDR1 and CDR2: WSHSY, SAAADI. The chain's CDR3 is CASSEKSVGRETQYF. The DNA of the CDR3 is TGCGCCAGCAGTGAGAAGAGCGTAGGGCGAGAGACCCAGTACTTC.

This clonotype was observed many times. DNA of the CDR3: TGTGCCAGCAGCCACACTAGCGGGACCATCACCGGGGAGCTGTTTTTT. This translates into CASSHTSGTITGELFF. The chain employs TRBV12-3 or TRBV12-4 and TRBJ2-2; 10 nucleotides align to TRBD2. The ends lost 6 bases at V and 4 bases at J; junction bases unmatched: 8. The CDR3 has 16 residues.

This sequence joins TRBV20-1 and TRBJ2-2; TRBD2 aligns across 16 bases. J lost 4 bases, V lost 6 bases, and 8 bases had no gene match. This CDR3 contains 17 residues. Germline V gene sequence: CDR1 DFQATT, CDR2 SNEGSKA (reference sequence). Here the CDR3 reads CSAPGLAGGPATGELFF. The CDR3 nucleotides read TGCAGTGCCCCGGGACTAGCGGGGGGGCCGGCCACCGGGGAGCTGTTTTTT.

This clonotype has ten or more counts. The chain combines TRBV9 with TRBJ2-1, with D perhaps TRBD2 (6 bases). Germline-derived CDR1 and CDR2 are SGDLS and YYNGEE. V lost 4 bases and J 1 base, leaving 12 bases between the germline ends. The CDR3 has 15 residues. The CDR3 nucleotides are TGTGCCAGCAGCTCCTGGGGAGGTTCCTACAATGAGCAGTTCTTC. Protein: CASSSWGGSYNEQFF.

This clonotype has a count of ten or more. The chain uses TRBV4-2 and TRBJ2-2; possible D gene TRBD1, 6 bases. Trimming shortened V by 4 bases and J by 5 bases, and 11 bases separated the two germline ends. CDR3 length equals 14 residues. The V gene's germline CDR1 is LGHNA and CDR2 YNFKEQ. CDR3 bases: TGTGCCAGCAGCCCTGGACAGACGACCGGGGAGCTGTTTTTT. Encoded protein: CASSPGQTTGELFF.

Only a few counts were recorded for this clonotype. The chain couples TRBV4-1 to TRBJ2-7; 7 bases align to TRBD1. Per germline, CDR1 MGHRA and CDR2 YSYEKL. The CDR3 runs 17 residues. V trimming: 4 bases; J trimming: 0 bases; junction bases outside the gene matches: 12. DNA for the CDR3: TGCGCCAGCAGCCTAAGGCCGGGACAGCTACTCTCCTACGAGCAGTACTTC. Translation gives CASSLRPGQLLSYEQYF.

The V call is TRBV7-9, the J call TRBJ2-2; D unresolved. CDR1 is SEHNR and CDR2 is FQNEAQ in the germline V gene (reference sequence). V lost 8 bases to trimming and J lost 3 bases, with 7 bases between them. The CDR3 contains 12 residues. This CDR3 is CASVGDTGELFF. DNA of the CDR3: TGTGCCAGCGTTGGCGACACCGGGGAGCTGTTTTTT.

V and J are TRBV20-1 and TRBJ2-7, with D tentatively TRBD1 or TRBD2 (5 bases each). V dropped 1 base and J dropped 3 bases, with 7 bases sitting between them. This CDR3 spans 12 amino acids. Germline assignment: CDR1 DFQATT and CDR2 SNEGSKA (reference sequence). CDR3 residues: CSARGGFYEQYF. The CDR3 DNA sequence: TGCAGTGCTAGAGGGGGGTTCTACGAGCAGTACTTC.

This clonotype was observed many times. The genes are TRBV27 and TRBJ2-7, with TRBD2 matching 9 bases. This CDR3 comprises 13 residues. The junction had 2 bases not matched to a gene; V was cut back by 6 bases and J by 2 bases. In germline, CDR1 is MNHEY, CDR2 SMNVEV (reference sequence). The CDR3: CASSRTSAYEQYF. CDR3 nucleotide sequence: TGTGCCAGCAGCAGGACTAGCGCCTACGAGCAGTACTTC.

The V call is TRBV5-6, the J call TRBJ2-5, with a possible D match to TRBD2 (6 bases). Per germline, CDR1 SGHDT and CDR2 YYEEEE. The CDR3 has 14 residues. V lost 0 bases and J 4 bases, leaving 10 bases between the germline ends. The DNA of the CDR3 is TGTGCCAGCAGCTTGGAGGGAGGAGGAGAGACCCAGTACTTC. As protein: CASSLEGGGETQYF. Combining the CDR3 with reference TRBV5-6 and TRBJ2-5 gives the whole variable domain DAGVTQSPTHLIKTRGQQVTLRCSPKSGHDTVSWYQQALGQGPQFIFQYYEEEERQRGNFPDRFSGHQFPNYSSELNVNALLLGDSALYLCASSLEGGGETQYFGPGTRLLVL.

The DNA for the CDR3 is TGTGCCAGCGCCCGGCCCCCGGGGAGGGGAAGCACTGAAGCTTTCTTT. Translation gives CASARPPGRGSTEAFF. This chain uses TRBV28 with TRBJ1-1; perhaps TRBD1 as D (5 bases). The germline V gene encodes CDR1 MDHEN and CDR2 SYDVKM. This CDR3 spans 16 amino acids. The V and J ends lost 8 bases and 4 bases respectively, with 23 bases between them. Full variable domain (rest looked up from reference TRBV28 and TRBJ1-1): DVKVTQSSRYLVKRTGEKVFLECVQDMDHENMFWYRQDPGLGLRLIYFSYDVKMKEKGDIPEGYSVSREKKERFSLILESASTNQTSMYLCASARPPGRGSTEAFFGQGTRLTVV.

This clonotype was recorded at least ten times. The V and J genes are TRBV29-1 and TRBJ2-1; TRBD2 matches 7 bases. The CDR3 contains 12 residues. Germline CDR1 is SQVTM and CDR2 is ANQGSEA. V trimming: 3 bases; J trimming: 6 bases; junction bases outside the gene matches: 2. The CDR3 sequence: CSVDASGNEQFF. CDR3 in DNA: TGCAGCGTTGACGCTAGCGGCAATGAGCAGTTCTTC.

Many counts were recorded for this clonotype. The rearrangement joins TRBV29-1 to TRBJ2-1, with a tentative D call TRBD2 (7 bases). The germline V gene has CDR1 SQVTM and CDR2 ANQGSEA. The CDR3 is 15 amino acids. Trimming removed 3 bases at V and 6 bases at J, with 18 bases between. Written as DNA, the CDR3 is TGCAGCGTTGACCCTGGGGGCGGGAGAGGCAATGAGCAGTTCTTC. Its translation is CSVDPGGGRGNEQFF.

The chain is built from TRBV27 and TRBJ2-7; D uncertain. This CDR3 is built from 14 residues. The V end was cut by 3 bases, the J end by 1 base, with 10 bases between. Germline CDR1 reads MNHEY; CDR2 reads SMNVEV (reference sequence). This CDR3 reads CASSFSHGSYEQYF. Written as DNA, the CDR3 is TGTGCCAGCAGTTTCTCCCACGGATCCTACGAGCAGTACTTC.

V and J are TRBV7-8 and TRBJ1-1; no reliable D call. CDR1 and CDR2 from the germline V gene are SGHVS and FQNEAQ. Trimming removed 5 bases at V and 1 base at J, with 11 bases between. The CDR3 totals 14 residues. DNA of the CDR3: TGTGCCAGCAGCCTCACCGGGTCGAACACTGAAGCTTTCTTT. It encodes CASSLTGSNTEAFF.

This clonotype was picked up a small number of times. This chain links TRBV11-1 with TRBJ1-4; D is unresolved. Germline-derived CDR1 and CDR2 are SGHAT and FQDESV (reference sequence). The ends were cut back, 1 base at V and 0 bases at J, with 15 bases in the middle. CDR3 length equals 18 residues. The CDR3 region is CASSLDFNYRATNEKLFF. In nucleotides, the CDR3 is TGTGCCAGCAGCTTAGATTTTAACTACAGAGCAACTAATGAAAAACTGTTTTTT.

The V call is TRBV15, the J call TRBJ1-3, with D uncertain. The CDR3 extends over 13 amino acids. Germline V lookup: CDR1 LNHNV, CDR2 YYDKDF (reference sequence). Between the trimmed V and J ends, which lost 11 bases and 0 bases, there was a span of 11 bases. DNA for the CDR3: TGTGCCCGTGGCCGAGGCTCTGGAAACACCATATATTTT. Protein sequence: CARGRGSGNTIYF.

J is TRBJ2-7 and V is TRBV4-3, with unresolved D. V was pared by 0 bases and J by 1 base, with 10 bases between. Germline CDR1 and CDR2: LGHNA and YSLEER. CDR3 length: 15 amino acids. The CDR3 loop reads CASSQDLSQSYEQYF. In DNA, the CDR3 is TGCGCCAGCAGCCAAGATCTGTCGCAGTCCTACGAGCAGTACTTC.